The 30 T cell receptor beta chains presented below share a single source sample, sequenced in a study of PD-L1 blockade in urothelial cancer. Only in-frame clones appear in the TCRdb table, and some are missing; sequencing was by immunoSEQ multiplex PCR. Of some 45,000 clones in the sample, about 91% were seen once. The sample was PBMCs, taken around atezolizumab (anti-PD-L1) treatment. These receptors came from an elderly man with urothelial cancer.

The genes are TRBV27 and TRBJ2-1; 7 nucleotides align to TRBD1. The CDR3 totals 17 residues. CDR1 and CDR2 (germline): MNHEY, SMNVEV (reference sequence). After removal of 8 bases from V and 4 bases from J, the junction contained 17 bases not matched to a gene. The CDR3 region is CASWGREFGTDYNEQFF. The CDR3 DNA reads TGTGCCAGCTGGGGAAGAGAGTTCGGGACAGATTACAATGAGCAGTTCTTC.

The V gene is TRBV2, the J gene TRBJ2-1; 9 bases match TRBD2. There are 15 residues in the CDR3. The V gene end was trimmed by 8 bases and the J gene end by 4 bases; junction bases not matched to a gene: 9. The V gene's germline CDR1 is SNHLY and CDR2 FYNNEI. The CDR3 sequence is CASGGRASTYNEQFF. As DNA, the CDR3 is TGTGCCAGCGGCGGGAGGGCCTCTACTTACAATGAGCAGTTCTTC.

CDR3 nucleotides: TGTGCCAGCAGTGACCGGGGAATGGCAGATACGCAGTATTTT. Its protein product is CASSDRGMADTQYF. This sequence joins TRBV2 and TRBJ2-3, with D possibly matching TRBD2 (5 bases). Trimming took off 3 bases at V and 4 bases at J, with 11 bases between the two ends. Germline V gives CDR1 SNHLY, CDR2 FYNNEI. This CDR3 is built from 14 residues.

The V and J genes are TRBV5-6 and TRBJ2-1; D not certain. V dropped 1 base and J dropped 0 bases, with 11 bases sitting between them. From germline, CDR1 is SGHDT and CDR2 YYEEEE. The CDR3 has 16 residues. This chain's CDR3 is CASSLTERSSYNEQFF. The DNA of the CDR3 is TGTGCCAGCAGCTTGACCGAGCGCAGCTCCTACAATGAGCAGTTCTTC.

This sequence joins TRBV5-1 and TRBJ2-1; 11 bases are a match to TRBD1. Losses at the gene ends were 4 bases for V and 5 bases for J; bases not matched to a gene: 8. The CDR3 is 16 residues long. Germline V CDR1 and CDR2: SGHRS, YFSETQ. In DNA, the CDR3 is TGCGCCAGCAGCGGAAAGCGGACAGGGGGCAACAATGAGCAGTTCTTC. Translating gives CASSGKRTGGNNEQFF.

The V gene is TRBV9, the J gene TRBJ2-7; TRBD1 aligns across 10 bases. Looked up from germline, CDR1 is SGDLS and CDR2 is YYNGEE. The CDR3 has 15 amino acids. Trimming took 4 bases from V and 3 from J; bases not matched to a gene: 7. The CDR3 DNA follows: TGTGCCAGCAGCACCGGGACAGGGGCCTACTACGAGCAGTACTTC. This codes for CASSTGTGAYYEQYF.

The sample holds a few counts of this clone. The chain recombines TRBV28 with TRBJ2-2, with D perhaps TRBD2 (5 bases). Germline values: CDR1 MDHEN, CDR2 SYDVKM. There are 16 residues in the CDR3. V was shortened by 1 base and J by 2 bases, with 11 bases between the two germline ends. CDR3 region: CASSLSTGLNTGELFF. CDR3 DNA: TGTGCCAGCAGTTTATCTACCGGACTCAACACCGGGGAGCTGTTTTTT.

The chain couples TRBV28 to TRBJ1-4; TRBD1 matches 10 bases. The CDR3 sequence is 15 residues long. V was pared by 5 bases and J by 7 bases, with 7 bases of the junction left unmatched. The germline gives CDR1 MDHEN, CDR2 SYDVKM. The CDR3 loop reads CASSPGGTGVEKLFF. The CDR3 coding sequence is TGTGCCAGCAGTCCCGGGGGGACAGGGGTTGAAAAACTGTTTTTT. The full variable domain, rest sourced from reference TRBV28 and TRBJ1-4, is DVKVTQSSRYLVKRTGEKVFLECVQDMDHENMFWYRQDPGLGLRLIYFSYDVKMKEKGDIPEGYSVSREKKERFSLILESASTNQTSMYLCASSPGGTGVEKLFFGSGTQLSVL.

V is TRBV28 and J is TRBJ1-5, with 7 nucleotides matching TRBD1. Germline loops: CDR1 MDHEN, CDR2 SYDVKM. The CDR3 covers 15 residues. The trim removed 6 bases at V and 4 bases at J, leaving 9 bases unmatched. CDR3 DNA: TGTGCCAGCAGGCAACAGGGGAGTGGGAATCAGCCCCAGCATTTT. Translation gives CASRQQGSGNQPQHF.

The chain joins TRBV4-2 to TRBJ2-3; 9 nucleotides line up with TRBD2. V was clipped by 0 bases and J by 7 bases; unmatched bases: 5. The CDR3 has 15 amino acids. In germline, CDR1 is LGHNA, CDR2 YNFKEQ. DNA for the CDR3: TGTGCCAGCAGCCAAGAGACTAGCGGCACCTATACGCAGTATTTT. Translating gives CASSQETSGTYTQYF.

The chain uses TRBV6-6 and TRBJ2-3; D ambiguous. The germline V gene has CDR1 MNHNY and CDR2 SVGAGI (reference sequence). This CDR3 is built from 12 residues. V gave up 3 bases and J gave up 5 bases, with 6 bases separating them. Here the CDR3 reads CASSYIGDTQYF. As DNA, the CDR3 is TGTGCCAGCAGTTATATCGGAGATACGCAGTATTTT.

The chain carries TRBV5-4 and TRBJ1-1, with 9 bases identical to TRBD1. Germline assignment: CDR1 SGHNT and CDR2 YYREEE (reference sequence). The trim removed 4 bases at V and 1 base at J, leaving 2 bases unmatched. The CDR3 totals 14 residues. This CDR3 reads CASSLQGANTEAFF. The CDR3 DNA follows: TGTGCCAGCAGCCTACAGGGGGCGAACACTGAAGCTTTCTTT.

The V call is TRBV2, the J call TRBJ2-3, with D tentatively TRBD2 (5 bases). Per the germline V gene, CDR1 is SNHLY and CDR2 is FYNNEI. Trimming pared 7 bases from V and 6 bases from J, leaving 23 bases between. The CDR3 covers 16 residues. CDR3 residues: CASTSPLGSVRDTQYF. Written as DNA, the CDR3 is TGTGCCAGCACCTCTCCTCTAGGGAGCGTTCGTGATACGCAGTATTTT. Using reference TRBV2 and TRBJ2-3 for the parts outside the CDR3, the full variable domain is EPEVTQTPSHQVTQMGQEVILRCVPISNHLYFYWYRQILGQKVEFLVSFYNNEISEKSEIFDDQFSVERPDGSNFTLKIRSTKLEDSAMYFCASTSPLGSVRDTQYFGPGTRLTVL.

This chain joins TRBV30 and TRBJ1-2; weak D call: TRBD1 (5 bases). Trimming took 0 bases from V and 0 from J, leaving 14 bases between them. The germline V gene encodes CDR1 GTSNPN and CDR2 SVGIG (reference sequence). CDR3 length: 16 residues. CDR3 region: CAWSVRAGLANYGYTF. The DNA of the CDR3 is TGTGCCTGGAGTGTACGGGCAGGGTTAGCTAACTATGGCTACACCTTC.

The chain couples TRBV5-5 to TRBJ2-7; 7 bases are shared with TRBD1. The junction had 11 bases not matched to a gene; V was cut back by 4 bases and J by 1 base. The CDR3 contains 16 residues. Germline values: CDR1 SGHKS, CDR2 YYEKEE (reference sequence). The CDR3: CASSRTGTAISYEQYF. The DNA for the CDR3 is TGTGCCAGCAGCCGCACCGGGACAGCTATTTCCTACGAGCAGTACTTC. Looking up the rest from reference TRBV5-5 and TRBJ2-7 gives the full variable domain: DAGVTQSPTHLIKTRGQQVTLRCSPISGHKSVSWYQQVLGQGPQFIFQYYEKEERGRGNFPDRFSARQFPNYSSELNVNALLLGDSALYLCASSRTGTAISYEQYFGPGTRLTVT.

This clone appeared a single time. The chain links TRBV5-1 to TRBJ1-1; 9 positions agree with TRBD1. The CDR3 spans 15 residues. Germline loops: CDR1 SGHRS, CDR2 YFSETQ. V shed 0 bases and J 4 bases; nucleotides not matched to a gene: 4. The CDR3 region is CASSLGGQGSTEAFF. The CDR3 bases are TGCGCCAGCAGCTTGGGAGGACAGGGGAGCACTGAAGCTTTCTTT.

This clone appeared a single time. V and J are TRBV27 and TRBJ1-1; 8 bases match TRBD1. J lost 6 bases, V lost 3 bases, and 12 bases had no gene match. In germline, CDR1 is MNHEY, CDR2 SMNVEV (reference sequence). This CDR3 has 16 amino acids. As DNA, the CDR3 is TGTGCCAGCAGTTTCGGGACAGGCGGTAAGATCCCTGAAGCTTTCTTT. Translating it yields CASSFGTGGKIPEAFF.

For the CDR3, the DNA is TGTGCCACCAGCCGAAACACAGGGGGAAATCAGCCCCAGCATTTT. It encodes CATSRNTGGNQPQHF. This chain connects TRBV15 to TRBJ1-5, with 8 bases fitting TRBD1. V dropped 5 bases and J dropped 4; count of bases not matched to a gene: 7. The length of the CDR3 is 15 residues. Germline lookup yields CDR1 LNHNV and CDR2 YYDKDF (reference sequence).

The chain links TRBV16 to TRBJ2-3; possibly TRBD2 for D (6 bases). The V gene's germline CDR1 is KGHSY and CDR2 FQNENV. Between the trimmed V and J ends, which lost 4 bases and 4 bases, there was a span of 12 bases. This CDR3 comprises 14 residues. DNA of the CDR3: TGTGCCAGCAGCCCGGACTACCCCCCAGATACGCAGTATTTT. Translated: CASSPDYPPDTQYF.

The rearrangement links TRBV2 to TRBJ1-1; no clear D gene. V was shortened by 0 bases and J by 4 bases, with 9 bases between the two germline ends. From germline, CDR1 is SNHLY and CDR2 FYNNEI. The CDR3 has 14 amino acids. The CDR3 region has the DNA TGTGCCAGCAGTGAAGCCAGCAGGTTCACTGAAGCTTTCTTT. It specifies CASSEASRFTEAFF. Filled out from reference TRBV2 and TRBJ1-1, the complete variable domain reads EPEVTQTPSHQVTQMGQEVILRCVPISNHLYFYWYRQILGQKVEFLVSFYNNEISEKSEIFDDQFSVERPDGSNFTLKIRSTKLEDSAMYFCASSEASRFTEAFFGQGTRLTVV.

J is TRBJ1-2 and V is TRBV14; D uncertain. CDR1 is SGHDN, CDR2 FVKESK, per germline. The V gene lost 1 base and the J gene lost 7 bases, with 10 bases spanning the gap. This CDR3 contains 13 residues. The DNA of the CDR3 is TGTGCCAGCAGCCAAGTCGAGGGCGGTGGCTACACCTTC. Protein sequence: CASSQVEGGGYTF. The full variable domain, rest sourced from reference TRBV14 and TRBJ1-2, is EAGVTQFPSHSVIEKGQTVTLRCDPISGHDNLYWYRRVMGKEIKFLLHFVKESKQDESGMPNNRFLAERTGGTYSTLKVQPAELEDSGVYFCASSQVEGGGYTFGSGTRLTVV.

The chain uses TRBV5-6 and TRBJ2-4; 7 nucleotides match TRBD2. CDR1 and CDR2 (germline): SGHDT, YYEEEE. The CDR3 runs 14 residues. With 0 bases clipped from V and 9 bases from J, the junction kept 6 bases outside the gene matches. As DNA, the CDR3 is TGTGCCAGCAGCTTGGGGGACGGGGGGACCATTCAGTACTTC. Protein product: CASSLGDGGTIQYF.

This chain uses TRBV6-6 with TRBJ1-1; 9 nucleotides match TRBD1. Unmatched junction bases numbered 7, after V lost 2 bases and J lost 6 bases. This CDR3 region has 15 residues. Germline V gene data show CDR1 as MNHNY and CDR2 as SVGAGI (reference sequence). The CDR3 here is CASSYVLQGASEAFF. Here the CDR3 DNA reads TGTGCCAGCAGTTACGTTTTACAGGGGGCCTCTGAAGCTTTCTTT.

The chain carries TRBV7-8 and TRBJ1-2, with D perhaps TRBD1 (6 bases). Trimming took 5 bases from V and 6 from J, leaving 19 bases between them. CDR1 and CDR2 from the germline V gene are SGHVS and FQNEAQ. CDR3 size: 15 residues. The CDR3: CASSEKTGFNNGYTF. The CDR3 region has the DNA TGTGCCAGCAGCGAGAAAACAGGGTTCAACAATGGCTACACCTTC.

In DNA, the CDR3 is TGTGCCAGCAGTTACCCAGCGGGTAAGGGCGACAATGAGCAGTTCTTC. Translation gives CASSYPAGKGDNEQFF. The chain joins TRBV6-6 to TRBJ2-1, with D perhaps TRBD2 (6 bases). V was trimmed by 2 bases and J by 5 bases, leaving 16 bases between them. The germline V gene has CDR1 MNHNY and CDR2 SVGAGI (reference sequence). The CDR3 totals 16 residues.

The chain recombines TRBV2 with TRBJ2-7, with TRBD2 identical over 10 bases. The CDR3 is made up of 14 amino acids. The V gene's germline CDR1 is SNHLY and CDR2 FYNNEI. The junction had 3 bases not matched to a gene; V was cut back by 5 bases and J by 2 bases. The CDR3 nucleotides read TGTGCCAGCAGTAACGGACTAGCGGCCTACGAGCAGTACTTC. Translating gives CASSNGLAAYEQYF. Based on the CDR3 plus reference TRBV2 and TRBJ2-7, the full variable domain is EPEVTQTPSHQVTQMGQEVILRCVPISNHLYFYWYRQILGQKVEFLVSFYNNEISEKSEIFDDQFSVERPDGSNFTLKIRSTKLEDSAMYFCASSNGLAAYEQYFGPGTRLTVT.

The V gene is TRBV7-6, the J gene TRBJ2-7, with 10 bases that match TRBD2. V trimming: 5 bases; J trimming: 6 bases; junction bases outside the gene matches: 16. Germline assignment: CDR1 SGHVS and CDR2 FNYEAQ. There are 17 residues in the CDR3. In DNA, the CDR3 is TGTGCCAGCAGCCCAAGGGGTCTTGCACTAGCGGGATCCGAGCAGTACTTC. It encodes CASSPRGLALAGSEQYF.

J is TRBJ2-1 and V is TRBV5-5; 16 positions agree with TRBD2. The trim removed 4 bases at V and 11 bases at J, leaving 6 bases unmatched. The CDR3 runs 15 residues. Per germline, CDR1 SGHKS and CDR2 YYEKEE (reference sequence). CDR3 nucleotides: TGTGCCAGCAGCGGGGGACTAGCGGGAGGGTCGAAGCAGTTCTTC. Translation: CASSGGLAGGSKQFF.

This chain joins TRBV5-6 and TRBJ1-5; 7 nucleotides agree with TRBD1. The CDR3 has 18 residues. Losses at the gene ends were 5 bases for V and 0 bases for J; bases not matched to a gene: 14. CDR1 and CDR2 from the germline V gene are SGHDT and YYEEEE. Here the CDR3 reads CASSQKGTELYSNQPQHF. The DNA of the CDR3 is TGTGCCAGCAGTCAAAAAGGGACAGAGCTTTATAGCAATCAGCCCCAGCATTTT.

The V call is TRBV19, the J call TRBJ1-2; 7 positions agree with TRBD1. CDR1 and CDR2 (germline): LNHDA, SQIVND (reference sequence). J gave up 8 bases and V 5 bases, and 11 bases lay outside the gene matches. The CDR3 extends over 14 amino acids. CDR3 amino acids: CASSLHGQEEGYTF. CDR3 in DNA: TGTGCCAGTAGTCTTCACGGACAGGAGGAAGGCTACACCTTC.